This TCR beta chain was identified during a study of blood T cell repertoires in COVID-19. Study at large: The study drew acute and convalescent COVID-19 samples from the United States, Italy and Spain. T cells, B-cell-depleted T cells, or PBMCs supplied cDNA or gDNA.

The authors' processing: Quantification of nucleated cells was approximated via reference gene primer amplification. Repertoires were generated with immunoSEQ multiplex PCR, while TCRdb's copy carries only in-frame clones and drops some. V, J and clone size are those of that table, while D and trimming were read from the DNA. The sample records 100,000 or so clones, around 86% being singletons. The CDR3 runs 13 residues. V gave up 0 bases and J gave up 6 bases, with 9 bases separating them. Per germline, CDR1 LNHDA and CDR2 SQIVND (reference sequence). Residents of about 25 US areas, aged about 18 to 95 years, made up the participants. This clone was seen only a few times.

This clonotype was obtained from a woman between 50 and 59 years old who had recovered from COVID-19. V gene TRBV19 combines with J gene TRBJ2-7; D is undetermined. The sequencing input was PBMCs or T cells enriched from blood (not recorded which). The CDR3 region has the DNA TGTGCCAGTAGTATAGATCTGCGTGGCGAGCAGTACTTC. It is translated as CASSIDLRGEQYF.